Listed below are T cell receptor beta chains from one sample, sequenced in a study of beta chain features in type 1 diabetes. Produced via immunoSEQ multiplex PCR; TCRdb's table is partial and in-frame only. The sample shows just over 150,000 clones, 8.5% to 14% of them seen only once. What was sequenced was central memory CD4+ T cells from blood. These receptors all stem from a young man in good health. Each CDR3 is given with its conserved first and last residue. Each record gives: CDR3 protein, CDR3 DNA, D gene, V gene, CDR3 length, clone size, J gene. D genes are given only for firm matches. Clone size is shown for a subset of rows, as once, few, many or a class of expanded clone.

cdr3_aa: CASSQDRRTYEQYF
cdr3_nt: TGTGCCAGCAGCCAAGACAGGCGGACCTACGAGCAGTACTTC
d_call: NA
v_call: TRBV4-2
cdr3_length: 14
clone_size: NA
j_call: TRBJ2-7

cdr3_aa: CASSFQGQAKNIQYF
cdr3_nt: TGCGCCAGCAGCTTCCAGGGACAGGCCAAAAACATTCAGTACTTC
d_call: TRBD1
v_call: TRBV5-1
cdr3_length: 15
clone_size: few
j_call: TRBJ2-4

cdr3_aa: CASSLDPDTDTQYF
cdr3_nt: TGCGCCAGCAGCTTAGATCCCGACACAGATACGCAGTATTTT
d_call: NA
v_call: TRBV5-1
cdr3_length: 14
clone_size: NA
j_call: TRBJ2-3

cdr3_aa: CASDETGGAGSYEQYF
cdr3_nt: TGTGCCAGCGACGAAACAGGGGGCGCTGGCTCCTACGAGCAGTACTTC
d_call: TRBD1
v_call: TRBV7-3
cdr3_length: 16
clone_size: few
j_call: TRBJ2-7

cdr3_aa: CASSQEGRQTYEQYF
cdr3_nt: TGCGCCAGCAGCCAAGAGGGGAGGCAGACCTACGAGCAGTACTTC
d_call: NA
v_call: TRBV5-4
cdr3_length: 15
clone_size: few
j_call: TRBJ2-7

cdr3_aa: CASSQDHRGYYGYTF
cdr3_nt: TGCGCCAGCAGCCAAGATCATAGGGGTTACTATGGCTACACCTTC
d_call: NA
v_call: TRBV4-3
cdr3_length: 15
clone_size: few
j_call: TRBJ1-2

cdr3_aa: CASLAGNTDTQYF
cdr3_nt: TGTGCCAGCTTAGCGGGGAACACAGATACGCAGTATTTT
d_call: TRBD2
v_call: TRBV28
cdr3_length: 13
clone_size: few
j_call: TRBJ2-3

cdr3_aa: CASSSKLAGGGGLNIQYF
cdr3_nt: TGTGCCAGCAGCTCGAAGTTAGCGGGAGGAGGAGGCTTAAACATTCAGTACTTC
d_call: TRBD2
v_call: TRBV7-9
cdr3_length: 18
clone_size: few
j_call: TRBJ2-4

cdr3_aa: CASSPKGTGELFF
cdr3_nt: TGTGCCAGCTCACCTAAGGGCACCGGGGAGCTGTTTTTT
d_call: NA
v_call: TRBV18
cdr3_length: 13
clone_size: NA
j_call: TRBJ2-2

cdr3_aa: CASTLSDIDNTDTQYF
cdr3_nt: TGTGCCAGCACCCTTTCGGACATCGATAACACAGATACGCAGTATTTT
d_call: NA
v_call: TRBV7-6
cdr3_length: 16
clone_size: once
j_call: TRBJ2-3

cdr3_aa: CATQGASSNQPQHF
cdr3_nt: TGTGCCACTCAGGGGGCGTCAAGCAATCAGCCCCAGCATTTT
d_call: TRBD1
v_call: TRBV2
cdr3_length: 14
clone_size: few
j_call: TRBJ1-5

cdr3_aa: CASSDRGAPNEKLFF
cdr3_nt: TGTGCCAGCAGTGATCGGGGGGCTCCAAATGAAAAACTGTTTTTT
d_call: NA
v_call: TRBV25-1
cdr3_length: 15
clone_size: NA
j_call: TRBJ1-4

cdr3_aa: CASQLPGTGTTEAFF
cdr3_nt: TGTGCCAGTCAATTGCCCGGGACAGGGACCACTGAAGCTTTCTTT
d_call: TRBD1
v_call: TRBV19
cdr3_length: 15
clone_size: few
j_call: TRBJ1-1

cdr3_aa: CATRSYNEQFF
cdr3_nt: TGTGCCACGCGCTCCTACAATGAGCAGTTCTTC
d_call: NA
v_call: TRBV28
cdr3_length: 11
clone_size: many
j_call: TRBJ2-1

cdr3_aa: CASSSGTGMIYGYTF
cdr3_nt: TGTGCCAGCAGTTCGGGGACAGGGATGATCTATGGCTACACCTTC
d_call: TRBD1
v_call: TRBV28
cdr3_length: 15
clone_size: few
j_call: TRBJ1-2

cdr3_aa: CASSQGSEAFF
cdr3_nt: TGCGCCAGCAGCCAAGGAAGCGAGGCTTTCTTT
d_call: NA
v_call: TRBV4-3
cdr3_length: 11
clone_size: few
j_call: TRBJ1-1

cdr3_aa: CASSEGQGRGETQYF
cdr3_nt: TGTGCCAGCAGTGAAGGACAGGGAAGAGGAGAGACCCAGTACTTC
d_call: TRBD1
v_call: TRBV2
cdr3_length: 15
clone_size: few
j_call: TRBJ2-5

cdr3_aa: CASSQLDRGFPGELFF
cdr3_nt: TGTGCCAGCAGCCAATTGGACAGGGGATTCCCCGGGGAGCTGTTTTTT
d_call: TRBD1
v_call: TRBV14
cdr3_length: 16
clone_size: NA
j_call: TRBJ2-2

cdr3_aa: CASSLGPTQETQYF
cdr3_nt: TGCGCCAGCAGCTTGGGCCCGACCCAAGAGACCCAGTACTTC
d_call: NA
v_call: TRBV5-1
cdr3_length: 14
clone_size: few
j_call: TRBJ2-5

cdr3_aa: CASRGGSSGGSLREQYF
cdr3_nt: TGTGCCAGCAGAGGAGGCTCTTCAGGGGGCTCCCTACGCGAGCAGTACTTC
d_call: TRBD1
v_call: TRBV7-2
cdr3_length: 17
clone_size: NA
j_call: TRBJ2-7

cdr3_aa: CASSQSGSNGYTF
cdr3_nt: TGTGCCAGCAGCCAGTCAGGGTCAAATGGCTACACCTTC
d_call: NA
v_call: TRBV7-9
cdr3_length: 13
clone_size: NA
j_call: TRBJ1-2

cdr3_aa: CASNQGGQQPQHF
cdr3_nt: TGTGCCAGCAACCAAGGGGGTCAGCAGCCCCAGCATTTT
d_call: NA
v_call: TRBV2
cdr3_length: 13
clone_size: NA
j_call: TRBJ1-5

cdr3_aa: CSVDRGVEAFF
cdr3_nt: TGCAGCGTTGACAGGGGGGTGGAAGCTTTCTTT
d_call: TRBD1
v_call: TRBV29-1
cdr3_length: 11
clone_size: few
j_call: TRBJ1-1

cdr3_aa: CSVRPGGSNQPQHF
cdr3_nt: TGCAGCGTCCGCCCGGGGGGTAGCAATCAGCCCCAGCATTTT
d_call: NA
v_call: TRBV29-1
cdr3_length: 14
clone_size: NA
j_call: TRBJ1-5

cdr3_aa: CASSPGQGEQGYTF
cdr3_nt: TGTGCCAGCTCACCCGGACAGGGGGAACAAGGCTACACCTTC
d_call: TRBD1
v_call: TRBV18
cdr3_length: 14
clone_size: NA
j_call: TRBJ1-2

cdr3_aa: CASSLFGGIAFF
cdr3_nt: TGTGCCAGCAGTTTATTTGGGGGGATAGCTTTCTTT
d_call: NA
v_call: TRBV28
cdr3_length: 12
clone_size: few
j_call: TRBJ1-1

cdr3_aa: CASSYRGAWNSPLHF
cdr3_nt: TGTGCCAGCAGCTACCGAGGGGCTTGGAATTCACCCCTCCACTTT
d_call: NA
v_call: TRBV13
cdr3_length: 15
clone_size: few
j_call: TRBJ1-6

cdr3_aa: CASSFEGSVYGYTF
cdr3_nt: TGTGCCAGCAGCTTCGAGGGCAGCGTCTATGGCTACACCTTC
d_call: NA
v_call: TRBV5-4
cdr3_length: 14
clone_size: NA
j_call: TRBJ1-2

cdr3_aa: CASGPGDARETQYF
cdr3_nt: TGTGCTAGTGGCCCGGGAGACGCTCGGGAGACCCAGTACTTC
d_call: NA
v_call: TRBV12-5
cdr3_length: 14
clone_size: NA
j_call: TRBJ2-5

cdr3_aa: CASSLGPDVEQYF
cdr3_nt: TGTGCCAGCAGCTTAGGCCCCGATGTAGAGCAGTACTTC
d_call: NA
v_call: TRBV7-3
cdr3_length: 13
clone_size: few
j_call: TRBJ2-7

cdr3_aa: CSVEGKLNTEAFF
cdr3_nt: TGCAGCGTTGAAGGGAAATTGAACACTGAAGCTTTCTTT
d_call: NA
v_call: TRBV29-1
cdr3_length: 13
clone_size: NA
j_call: TRBJ1-1

cdr3_aa: CASSPRSQSQETQYF
cdr3_nt: TGTGCCAGCTCACCAAGGTCCCAGAGCCAAGAGACCCAGTACTTC
d_call: NA
v_call: TRBV18
cdr3_length: 15
clone_size: NA
j_call: TRBJ2-5

cdr3_aa: CATSRDRQGVLTNEKLFF
cdr3_nt: TGTGCCACCAGCAGAGATCGACAGGGGGTCTTGACTAATGAAAAACTGTTTTTT
d_call: TRBD1
v_call: TRBV15
cdr3_length: 18
clone_size: NA
j_call: TRBJ1-4

cdr3_aa: CASSLNPNYGYTF
cdr3_nt: TGTGCCAGCAGCCTAAACCCTAACTATGGCTACACCTTC
d_call: NA
v_call: TRBV9
cdr3_length: 13
clone_size: few
j_call: TRBJ1-2

cdr3_aa: CASSDRARVYNEQFF
cdr3_nt: TGTGCCAGTAGTGATCGGGCCAGGGTCTACAATGAGCAGTTCTTC
d_call: NA
v_call: TRBV19
cdr3_length: 15
clone_size: NA
j_call: TRBJ2-1

cdr3_aa: CASSKAPGTGARNTGELFF
cdr3_nt: TGTGCCAGCAGCAAAGCCCCCGGGACAGGGGCCCGGAACACCGGGGAGCTGTTTTTT
d_call: NA
v_call: TRBV21-1
cdr3_length: 19
clone_size: NA
j_call: TRBJ2-2

cdr3_aa: CASSLDPRGGNTIYF
cdr3_nt: TGTGCCAGCAGCTTAGATCCCAGGGGTGGAAACACCATATATTTT
d_call: NA
v_call: TRBV11-2
cdr3_length: 15
clone_size: NA
j_call: TRBJ1-3